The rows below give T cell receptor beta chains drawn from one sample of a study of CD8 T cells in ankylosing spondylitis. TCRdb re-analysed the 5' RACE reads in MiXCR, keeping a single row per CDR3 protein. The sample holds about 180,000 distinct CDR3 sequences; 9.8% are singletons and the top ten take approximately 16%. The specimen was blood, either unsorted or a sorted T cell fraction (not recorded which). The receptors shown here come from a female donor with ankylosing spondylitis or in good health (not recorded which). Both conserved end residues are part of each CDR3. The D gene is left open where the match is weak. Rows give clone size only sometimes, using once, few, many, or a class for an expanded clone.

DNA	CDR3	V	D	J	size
TGCGCCAGCAGTAGGGGCCCTAAACCGGGCCATAACTCCTACGAGCAGTACTTC	CASSRGPKPGHNSYEQYF	TRBV4-1	-	TRBJ2-7	-
TGTGCCAGCATGGACCAGCCGGGAGGGTTCAATGAGCAGTTCTTC	CASMDQPGGFNEQFF	TRBV6-2/TRBV6-3	TRBD2	TRBJ2-1	many
TGTGCCAGCGGCCACCTCCAGTTCTTC	CASGHLQFF	TRBV7-2	-	TRBJ2-1	many
TGCGCCAGCAGCCAAGGTGCAGGAGCCTCTGGAAACACCATATATTTT	CASSQGAGASGNTIYF	TRBV4-3	-	TRBJ1-3	-
TGTGCCAGCAGCCTGGGACAGGTTGATGGCTACACCTTC	CASSLGQVDGYTF	TRBV7-8	TRBD1	TRBJ1-2	-
TGTGCCAGCAGGGCGACCGGGACAGGGAAACCCAATGAGCAGTTCTTC	CASRATGTGKPNEQFF	TRBV7-2	TRBD1	TRBJ2-1	-
TGCGCCAGCAGCCAACAATGGGCCACAGGGCCGGGCGAGCAGTACTTC	CASSQQWATGPGEQYF	TRBV4-3	-	TRBJ2-7	many
TGCGCTCCGGGAGGCGGTGGGCCTCTTTCAGAGACCCAGTACTTC	CAPGGGGPLSETQYF	TRBV23-1	TRBD2	TRBJ2-5	-
TGTGCCAGCAGCTTCCCCAATCAGCCCCAGCATTTT	CASSFPNQPQHF	TRBV7-2	-	TRBJ1-5	-
TGTGCCAGCAGCCCAACTAGCGGGGGAAACATTCAGTACTTC	CASSPTSGGNIQYF	TRBV12-3/TRBV12-4	TRBD2	TRBJ2-4	-
TGTGCCACCAGTGGACCGCCGCGGCAAGGACGGTCCCCCGGAGAGACCCAGTACTTC	CATSGPPRQGRSPGETQYF	TRBV24-1	-	TRBJ2-5	-
TGTGCCAGCAGCCCAGGTTTCGAAACGGTGGATGAGCAGTTCTTC	CASSPGFETVDEQFF	TRBV3-1	-	TRBJ2-1	-
TGCAGCGCCTACGAGGGGATAGACTATGGCTACACCTTC	CSAYEGIDYGYTF	TRBV29-1	-	TRBJ1-2	-
TGCAGCGTTGAGACCGGGACCGTCGCGAACACCGGGGAGCTGTTTTTT	CSVETGTVANTGELFF	TRBV29-1	-	TRBJ2-2	-
TGTGCCAGCAGCTTCGGACCTGACTACGAGCAGTACTTC	CASSFGPDYEQYF	TRBV7-9	-	TRBJ2-7	few
TGCAGCGTTCCCCCCCCTGGCAATGAGCAGTTCTTC	CSVPPPGNEQFF	TRBV29-1	-	TRBJ2-1	few
TGTGCCATCAGGGTGACTAGCGGGACTTCCCTAGGGGAAGATACGCAGTATTTT	CAIRVTSGTSLGEDTQYF	TRBV10-3	TRBD2	TRBJ2-3	many
TGTGCCAGCACTCCCAGGTCTAGCGGGACGGAGACCCAGTACTTC	CASTPRSSGTETQYF	TRBV6-1	TRBD2	TRBJ2-5	-
TGCAGTGCTAGTACACCTAGGGGTAAAACTGAAGCTTTCTTT	CSASTPRGKTEAFF	TRBV20-1	-	TRBJ1-1	-
TGCAGTGCCCCTAAAGAGACCCAGTACTTC	CSAPKETQYF	TRBV20-1	-	TRBJ2-5	-
TGTGCCAGCAGCGTCCCAGCTGGGACTAGCGGGCCCCCTAGCACAGATACGCAGTATTTT	CASSVPAGTSGPPSTDTQYF	TRBV7-3	TRBD2	TRBJ2-3	-
TGTGCTAGTGGAGAATCGACCTACAATGAGCAGTTCTTC	CASGESTYNEQFF	TRBV12-5	-	TRBJ2-1	few
TGTGCCAGCAGCCCATCTGCCAGCGGGAGTACCACCGGGGAGCTGTTTTTT	CASSPSASGSTTGELFF	TRBV9	TRBD2	TRBJ2-2	-
TGTGCCTGGGCACAGGGGACGTTCGTAGATGAGCAGTTCTTC	CAWAQGTFVDEQFF	TRBV30	TRBD1	TRBJ2-1	-
TGCGCCAGCAGTCTCCTAGCGGGACCCACAGATACGCAGTATTTT	CASSLLAGPTDTQYF	TRBV4-1	TRBD2	TRBJ2-3	-
TGTGCCAGCAGCCCCCCGGCGGGCTACGAGCAGTACTTC	CASSPPAGYEQYF	TRBV7-9	-	TRBJ2-7	-
TGTGCCAGCAGTCCGGGACAGTTCAATCAGCCCCAGCATTTT	CASSPGQFNQPQHF	TRBV6-1	TRBD1	TRBJ1-5	-
TGTGCCAGTAGTATAGAAGCGGGAGGCCACAATGAGCAGTTCTTC	CASSIEAGGHNEQFF	TRBV19	TRBD2	TRBJ2-1	-
TGCGCCAGCAGCCAAGCTTTGACGGGGACCCAAGAGACCCAGTACTTC	CASSQALTGTQETQYF	TRBV4-3	-	TRBJ2-5	-
TGTGCCACAGCAGGGGGACAGGTCTACGAGCAGTACTTC	CATAGGQVYEQYF	TRBV11-2	TRBD1	TRBJ2-7	few
TGCAGTGCCATGGGCAAGGAAGTCTACAATGAGCAGTTCTTC	CSAMGKEVYNEQFF	TRBV20-1	-	TRBJ2-1	-
TGTGCCAGCAGTAAAACAGGGGTCGACGAGCAGTACTTC	CASSKTGVDEQYF	TRBV6-4	TRBD1	TRBJ2-7	-
TGTGCCAGCAGCCCAAGACTAGCGGGTTACAATGAGCAGTTCTTC	CASSPRLAGYNEQFF	TRBV13	TRBD2	TRBJ2-1	once
TGTGCCAGCAGTGACGGGCAGAACTATGGCTACACCTTC	CASSDGQNYGYTF	TRBV6-4	-	TRBJ1-2	-
TGTGCCACCAGTGATTTCGGGGGGTTCTCCTACAATGAGCAGTTCTTC	CATSDFGGFSYNEQFF	TRBV24-1	TRBD2	TRBJ2-1	many
TGTGCCAGCACACGTAGGGGGGTGAAACGAACCGGGACTAGCACAGATACGCAGTATTTT	CASTRRGVKRTGTSTDTQYF	TRBV12-3/TRBV12-4	-	TRBJ2-3	-
TGTGCCATTTCCGTCCGGCAGACACGCCGAAAAGCTTTCTTT	CAISVRQTRRKAFF	TRBV2	-	TRBJ1-1	few
TGCGCCAGCAACGGGAACACTGAAGCTTTCTTT	CASNGNTEAFF	TRBV10-2	-	TRBJ1-1	-
TGTGCCAGCAGCGTGAGATTGGCTAGCGAGGATTACGAGCAGTACTTC	CASSVRLASEDYEQYF	TRBV9	-	TRBJ2-7	-
TGCAGCGTTATGGCGGGAGAGAGGAATGAGCAGTTCTTC	CSVMAGERNEQFF	TRBV29-1	TRBD2	TRBJ2-1	many
TGTGCCAGCAGCAAAGAGGGGTCAGCTCCCTACGAGCAGTACTTC	CASSKEGSAPYEQYF	TRBV21-1	-	TRBJ2-7	-
TGTGCCAGCAGCTTAGCTCCCGCAGACGAGCAGTACTTC	CASSLAPADEQYF	TRBV7-8	-	TRBJ2-7	-
TGTGCCAGCAGCTTATCGGTAGTCACAGATACGCAGTATTTT	CASSLSVVTDTQYF	TRBV11-2	-	TRBJ2-3	-